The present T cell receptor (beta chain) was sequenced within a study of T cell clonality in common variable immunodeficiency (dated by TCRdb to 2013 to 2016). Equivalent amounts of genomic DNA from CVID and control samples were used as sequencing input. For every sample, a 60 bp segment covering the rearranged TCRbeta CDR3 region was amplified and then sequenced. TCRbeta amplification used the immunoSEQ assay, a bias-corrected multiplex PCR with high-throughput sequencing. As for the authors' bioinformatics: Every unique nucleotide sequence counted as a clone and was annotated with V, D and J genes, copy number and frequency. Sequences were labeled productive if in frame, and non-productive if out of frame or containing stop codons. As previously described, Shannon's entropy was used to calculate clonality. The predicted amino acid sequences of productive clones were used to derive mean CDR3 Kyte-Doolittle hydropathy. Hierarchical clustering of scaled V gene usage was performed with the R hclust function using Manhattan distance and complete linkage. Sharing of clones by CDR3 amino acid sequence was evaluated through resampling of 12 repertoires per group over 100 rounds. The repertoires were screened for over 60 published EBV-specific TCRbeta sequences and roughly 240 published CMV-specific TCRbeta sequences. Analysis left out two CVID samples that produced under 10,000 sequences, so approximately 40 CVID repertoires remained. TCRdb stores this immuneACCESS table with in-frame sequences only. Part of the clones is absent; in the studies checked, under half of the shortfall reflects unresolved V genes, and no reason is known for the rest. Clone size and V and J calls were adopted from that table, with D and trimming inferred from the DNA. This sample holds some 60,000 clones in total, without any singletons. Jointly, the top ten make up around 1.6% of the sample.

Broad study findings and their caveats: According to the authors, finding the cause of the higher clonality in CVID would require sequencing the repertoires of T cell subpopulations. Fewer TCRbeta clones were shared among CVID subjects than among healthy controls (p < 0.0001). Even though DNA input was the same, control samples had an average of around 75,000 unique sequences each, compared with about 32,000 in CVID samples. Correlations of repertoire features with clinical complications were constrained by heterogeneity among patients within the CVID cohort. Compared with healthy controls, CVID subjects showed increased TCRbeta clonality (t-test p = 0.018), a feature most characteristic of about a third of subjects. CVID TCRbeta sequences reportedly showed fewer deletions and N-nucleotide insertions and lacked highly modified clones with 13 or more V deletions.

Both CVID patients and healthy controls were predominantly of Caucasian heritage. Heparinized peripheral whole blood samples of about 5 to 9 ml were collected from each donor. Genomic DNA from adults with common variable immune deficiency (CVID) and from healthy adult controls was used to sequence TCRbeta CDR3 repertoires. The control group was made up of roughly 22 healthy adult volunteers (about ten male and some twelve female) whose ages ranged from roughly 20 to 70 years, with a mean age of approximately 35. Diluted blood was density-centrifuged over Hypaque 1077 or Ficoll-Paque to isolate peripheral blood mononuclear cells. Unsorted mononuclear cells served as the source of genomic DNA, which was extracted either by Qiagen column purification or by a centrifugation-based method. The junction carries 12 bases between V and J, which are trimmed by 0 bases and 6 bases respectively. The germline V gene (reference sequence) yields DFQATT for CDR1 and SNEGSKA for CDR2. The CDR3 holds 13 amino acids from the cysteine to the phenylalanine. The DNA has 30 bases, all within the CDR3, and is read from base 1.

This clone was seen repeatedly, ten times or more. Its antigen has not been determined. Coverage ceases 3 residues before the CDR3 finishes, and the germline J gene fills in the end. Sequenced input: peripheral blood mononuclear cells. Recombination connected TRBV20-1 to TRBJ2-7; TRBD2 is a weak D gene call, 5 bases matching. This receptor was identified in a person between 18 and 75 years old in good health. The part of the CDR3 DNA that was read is TGCAGTGCTAGAGACGGGCAGCGGCTCGAG. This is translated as CSARDGQRLE. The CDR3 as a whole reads CSARDGQRLEQYF.